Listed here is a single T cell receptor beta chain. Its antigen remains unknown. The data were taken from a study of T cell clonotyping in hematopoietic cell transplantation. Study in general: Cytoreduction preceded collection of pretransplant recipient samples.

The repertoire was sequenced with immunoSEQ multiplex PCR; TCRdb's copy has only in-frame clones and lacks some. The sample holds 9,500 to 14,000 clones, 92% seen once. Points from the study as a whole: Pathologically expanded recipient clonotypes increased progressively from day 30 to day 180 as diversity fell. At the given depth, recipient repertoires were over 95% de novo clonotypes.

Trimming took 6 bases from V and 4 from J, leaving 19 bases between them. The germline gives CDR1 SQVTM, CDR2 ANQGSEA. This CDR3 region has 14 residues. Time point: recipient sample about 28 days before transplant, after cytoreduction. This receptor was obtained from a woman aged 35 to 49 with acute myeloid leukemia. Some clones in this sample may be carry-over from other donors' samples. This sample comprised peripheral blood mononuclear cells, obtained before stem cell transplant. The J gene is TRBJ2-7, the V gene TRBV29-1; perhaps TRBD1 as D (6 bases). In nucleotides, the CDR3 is TGCAGCGTCGCGGTCAACAGGGATGGGTACGAGCAGTACTTC. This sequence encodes CSVAVNRDGYEQYF.